The T cell receptor (beta chain) described here comes from a study of neurological immune-mediated disorders. This CDR3 is 17 amino acids long. Germline V gene data show CDR1 as SGHKS and CDR2 as YYEKEE (reference sequence). Unmatched junction bases numbered 9, after V lost 4 bases and J lost 4 bases. PBMCs stored at -80 C, 2 million in total, were the source of the unsorted libraries. With 10-nucleotide random UMIs, 5'RACE was used to make the cDNA. TCRdb recomputed calls from the 5' RACE reads with MiXCR, one row per CDR3 protein. The repertoire consists of about 24,000 distinct CDR3 sequences, with 5.5% to 8% occurring once and the leading ten covering about 4.4%. This clonotype was seen at least ten times. Its antigen is unidentified. Notes on the study in general: HTLV-1-associated myelopathy had the most TCR clonal expansion, while multiple sclerosis had the least, a level that fell below healthy controls. Sharing of CDR3 amino acid sequences among expanded clones across subjects was absent, suggesting private repertoires in all groups.

The rearrangement joins TRBV5-5 to TRBJ2-1; 12 bases match TRBD2. The TCR was taken from a woman aged 40 to 49 in good health. Specimen: PBMCs. The CDR3 region is CASSLTATSGSYNEQFF. CDR3 coding DNA: TGTGCCAGCAGCCTAACAGCGACTAGCGGGAGTTACAATGAGCAGTTCTTC.